This entry features one T cell receptor (beta chain) sequence. Some clones are missing from TCRdb's copy, which holds only in-frame ones; the method was immunoSEQ multiplex PCR. The sample yields 130,000 to 150,000 clones, over 80% seen once. The sample originates from a study of blood T cell repertoires in COVID-19. Study background: The cDNA or gDNA used as material had been derived from T cells, B-cell-depleted T cells, or PBMCs.

Germline lookup yields CDR1 MNHNS and CDR2 SASEGT. This CDR3 is built from 15 residues. V trimming: 3 bases; J trimming: 4 bases; junction bases outside the gene matches: 6. The specimen was PBMCs or T cells enriched from blood (not recorded which). The TCR was taken from a woman between 50 and 59 years old who had been exposed to COVID-19. V gene TRBV6-1 combines with J gene TRBJ1-3, with TRBD1 identical over 7 bases. The CDR3: CASSEGGTAGNTIYF. The CDR3 coding sequence is TGTGCCAGCAGTGAGGGCGGGACAGCAGGAAACACCATATATTTT.